The 5 T cell receptor beta chains below all came from one sample that was sequenced in a study of blood T cells in healthy people across ages (dated by TCRdb to the mid-2010s). The protocol used for the library was 5' RACE. Sequencing relied on an Illumina HiSeq 2500. A second PCR of roughly 7 to 12 cycles was performed with a sample-barcoded 5' primer and a J-beta primer mix. The raw public data were reprocessed by TCRdb itself: fastp quality trimming at Q25, MiXCR clonotype calling, in-frame beta chains only. Identical CDR3 proteins give one entry, which carries the most common genes and DNA. Within this sample are about 690,000 distinct CDR3 sequences, with less than 45% of them counted one time only. The ten largest clonotypes hold about 32% of the sample. The specimen was blood. These receptors all stem from a man older than 75 in good health.

The chain carries TRBV20-1 and TRBJ2-7, with 9 positions matching TRBD2. The CDR3 covers 16 residues. With 5 bases clipped from V and 6 bases from J, the junction kept 17 bases outside the gene matches. Looked up from germline, CDR1 is DFQATT and CDR2 is SNEGSKA (reference sequence). CDR3 residues: CSASTPSGDGLSEQYF. CDR3 bases: TGCAGTGCTTCCACGCCTAGCGGGGACGGATTAAGCGAGCAGTACTTC.

The chain carries TRBV20-1 and TRBJ2-5; TRBD2 is a possible D gene (8 bases). V shed 6 bases and J shed 2 bases, with 22 bases lying between them. Per the germline V gene, CDR1 is DFQATT and CDR2 is SNEGSKA (reference sequence). The CDR3 has 16 amino acids. CDR3 in amino acids: CSARGAGDRVQETQYF. The CDR3, as DNA: TGCAGTGCGAGGGGAGCGGGAGACAGGGTACAAGAGACCCAGTACTTC.

This chain joins TRBV4-3 and TRBJ2-3; tentatively, D is TRBD1 or TRBD2 (6 bases each). The CDR3 covers 16 residues. V was shortened by 4 bases and J by 4 bases, with 18 bases between the two germline ends. From germline, CDR1 is LGHNA and CDR2 YSLEER. DNA of the CDR3: TGCGCCAGCAGCCTAGGGCAGGGGTGGGGGGCAGATACGCAGTATTTT. Encoded protein: CASSLGQGWGADTQYF.

The CDR3 sequence: CASSHQGTFRPLHF. In DNA, the CDR3 is TGCGCCAGCAGCCACCAGGGGACGTTTCGGCCCCTCCACTTT. The rearrangement joins TRBV4-3 to TRBJ1-6, with TRBD1 as a possible D gene (6 bases). The germline V and J ends were trimmed by 3 bases and 13 bases, with 16 bases remaining between them. The CDR3 has 14 amino acids. CDR1 and CDR2 (germline): LGHNA, YSLEER.

V and J are TRBV21-1 and TRBJ2-1; the table calls TRBD2, which could not be checked here. TRBV21-1 is designated a pseudogene. The CDR3 has 18 amino acids. DNA for the CDR3: TGTGCCAGCAGCGGGACTAGCGGGAGGTATAGCTCCTACAATGAGCAGTTCTTC. Its protein product is CASSGTSGRYSSYNEQFF.